The rows below give T cell receptor beta chains drawn from one sample of a study of T cells expressing NK-cell markers. From the 5' RACE reads, TCRdb lists one entry per CDR3 protein and no DNA. This sample's clone table lists around 140,000 distinct CDR3 sequences. The sample comprised blood T cells: a sorted CD56 or NKG2C T cell subset, CD4+ or CD8+ T cells, or bulk PBMC T cells (not recorded which). The receptors were sampled from a man aged 18 to 35 in good health. Both conserved end residues are part of each CDR3.

>TRBV29-1|TRBJ2-6
CSVEEGDSGANVLTF
>TRBV7-2|TRBJ1-5
CASSLDGGGSQPQHF
>TRBV4-1|TRBJ1-1
CASSQAAGVSEAFF
>TRBV6-4|TRBJ2-3
CASSDSSTGAGTDTQYF
>TRBV19|TRBJ2-3
CASSSGSRPSTDTQYF
>TRBV7-9|TRBJ2-1
CASRGTSRNNEQFF
>TRBV5-4|TRBJ1-1
CASSSGGGEAFF
>TRBV21-1|TRBJ2-4
CARGQGLLLAKNIQYF
>TRBV6-5|TRBJ2-4
CASSYNPGDIQYF
>TRBV28|TRBJ2-7
CASSFRGLARWFEQYF
>TRBV11-1|TRBJ2-7
CASSSGGLRYEQYF
>TRBV9|TRBJ2-7
CASSVDYSSSYEQYF
>TRBV29-1|TRBJ2-7
CSVEMGQGYEQYF
>TRBV7-9|TRBJ1-4
CASSLSDEKLFF
>TRBV21-1|TRBJ2-1
CASSNGTAGHEQFF
>TRBV4-1|TRBJ2-2
CASSREEGAGELFF
>TRBV28|TRBJ2-1
CASILTSGAYNEQFF
>TRBV7-9|TRBJ1-1
CASSPPGRKMNTEAFF
>TRBV10-3|TRBJ2-3
CAISARLVLTDTQYF
>TRBV11-2|TRBJ2-7
CASSPPSAGIFPTYEQYF
>TRBV6-2/TRBV6-3|TRBJ2-1
CASSYSGDLNEQFF
>TRBV7-2|TRBJ2-7
CASSLAGLAAGDEQYF
>TRBV6-5|TRBJ2-1
CASSYLSKAGVAYNEQFF
>TRBV28|TRBJ2-1
CASHTGTVPYNEQFF
>TRBV18|TRBJ2-1
CASSPKTRTSGSFYNEQFF
>TRBV30|TRBJ2-1
CAWSFSVNEQFF
>TRBV7-9|TRBJ2-3
CASSLNNMASDTQYF
>TRBV12-3/TRBV12-4|TRBJ2-3
CASTRQGGIDTQYF
>TRBV5-1|TRBJ2-2
CASSLGRDGSYTGELFF
>TRBV29-1|TRBJ2-1
CSVDGGSPFGEQFF
>TRBV29-1|TRBJ2-3
CSVDSLGGRDTQYF